The next 28 T cell receptor beta chains were all read from a single sample in a study of CD8 T cells in ankylosing spondylitis. Findings and limits, study-wide: For ankylosing spondylitis blood, a TCR beta motif of seven to nine highly homologous variants appeared characteristic.

These receptors are not linked to any known antigen. TCRdb used MiXCR to reprocess the 5' RACE reads, holding one entry per CDR3 protein. This sample has about 220,000 distinct CDR3 sequences, with around 18% found just once. The specimen sequenced was blood, either unsorted or a sorted T cell fraction (not recorded which). The receptors originated from a male donor with ankylosing spondylitis.

As concerns this clonotype: This may come from a read error, since a much larger clone is one base off. CDR3: CSVDVGEETQHF. CDR3 coding DNA: TGCAGCGTTGATGTAGGGGAGGAGACCCAGCACTTC. The rearrangement links TRBV29-1 to TRBJ2-5, with a weak D call TRBD2 (6 bases). The CDR3 is 12 amino acids. Germline CDR1 and CDR2: SQVTM and ANQGSEA.

This clonotype occurred a few times. V and J are TRBV27 and TRBJ2-7; 10 positions match TRBD2. Germline assignment: CDR1 MNHEY and CDR2 SMNVEV (reference sequence). J gave up 2 bases and V 7 bases, and 5 bases lay outside the gene matches. There are 14 residues in the CDR3. CDR3 loop: CASKGLAQAYEQYF. The CDR3, as DNA: TGTGCCAGCAAGGGACTAGCGCAAGCCTACGAGCAGTACTTC.

DNA for the CDR3: TGTGCCAGCAGAGGTTTGGGGGACACTGAAGCTTTCTTT. It is translated as CASRGLGDTEAFF. J is TRBJ1-1 and V is TRBV2, with D perhaps matching TRBD1 (5 bases). The V end lost 6 bases, the J end lost 3 bases, and 11 bases lay between the germline ends. The CDR3 is 13 residues long. Germline V gene data show CDR1 as SNHLY and CDR2 as FYNNEI.

The rearrangement joins TRBV5-1 to TRBJ1-1; D unclear. Per germline, CDR1 SGHRS and CDR2 YFSETQ. The CDR3 is made up of 13 amino acids. The V end was cut by 0 bases, the J end by 6 bases, with 9 bases between. CDR3 bases: TGCGCCAGCAGCTTGGAGGGTACGGCTGAAGCTTTCTTT. It codes for CASSLEGTAEAFF.

This clonotype was seen repeatedly, ten times or more. The V call is TRBV12-3 or TRBV12-4, the J call TRBJ1-1; possibly TRBD1 for D (5 bases). V was pared by 8 bases and J by 7 bases, with 11 bases between. The CDR3 has 11 amino acids. This CDR3 is CASGGGVEAFF. In nucleotides, the CDR3 is TGTGCCAGCGGCGGGGGAGTTGAAGCTTTCTTT.

This clonotype was seen more than once but under ten times. The chain employs TRBV9 and TRBJ2-1; 11 nucleotides align to TRBD2. CDR1 and CDR2 (germline): SGDLS, YYNGEE. The CDR3 consists of 17 residues. After removal of 0 bases from V and 5 bases from J, the junction contained 7 bases not matched to a gene. CDR3 sequence (DNA): TGTGCCAGCAGCGTAGTAGGTAGCGGGGGGGCCGACAATGAGCAGTTCTTC. It yields the protein CASSVVGSGGADNEQFF. The whole variable domain, filled in from reference TRBV9 and TRBJ2-1, reads DSGVTQTPKHLITATGQRVTLRCSPRSGDLSVYWYQQSLDQGLQFLIQYYNGEERAKGNILERFSAQQFPDLHSELNLSSLELGDSALYFCASSVVGSGGADNEQFFGPGTRLTVL.

This clonotype was counted a few times. The rearrangement uses TRBV29-1 and TRBJ1-2; D remains unclear. The germline V and J ends were trimmed by 6 bases and 4 bases, with 21 bases remaining between them. The length of the CDR3 is 15 residues. Germline V CDR1 and CDR2: SQVTM, ANQGSEA. Here the CDR3 reads CSVEKGVEGPYGYTF. The CDR3 nucleotides are TGCAGCGTGGAAAAGGGAGTCGAAGGCCCCTATGGCTACACCTTC.

This clonotype was picked up a small number of times. The chain joins TRBV7-9 to TRBJ2-1; D may be TRBD1 or TRBD2 (6 bases each). Germline V gene lookup returns CDR1 SEHNR and CDR2 FQNEAQ (reference sequence). Trimming removed 1 base from V and 4 bases from J, with 14 bases in between. This CDR3 is 16 amino acids long. The CDR3 DNA reads TGTGCCAGCAGCTTAGGTGGGGGGCCCCAATACAATGAGCAGTTCTTC. It translates to CASSLGGGPQYNEQFF.

There are a few counts of this clonotype. This chain connects TRBV20-1 to TRBJ2-3, with 9 bases aligning to TRBD2. CDR1 and CDR2 from the germline V gene are DFQATT and SNEGSKA (reference sequence). V lost 5 bases, J lost 0 bases, and 3 bases stayed unmatched. The CDR3 runs 14 residues. CDR3 sequence: CSAGTSFSTDTQYF. The CDR3 coding sequence is TGCAGTGCTGGGACTAGCTTTAGCACAGATACGCAGTATTTT.

The genes are TRBV7-3 and TRBJ2-1; TRBD2 matches at 8 bases. The V and J ends lost 3 bases and 3 bases, in that order; junction bases with no gene match: 7. This CDR3 comprises 16 residues. Germline CDR1 is SGHTA and CDR2 is FQGTGA. The chain's CDR3 is CASSLVGGGDYNEQFF. The CDR3 DNA sequence: TGTGCCAGCAGCTTGGTCGGGGGGGGAGACTACAATGAGCAGTTCTTC.

The rearrangement uses TRBV29-1 and TRBJ2-2; 9 bases line up with TRBD1. V shed 1 base, J shed 7 bases, and the junction held 13 bases outside the gene matches. CDR3 length: 17 amino acids. CDR1 is SQVTM, CDR2 ANQGSEA, per germline. The CDR3 is CSVEVWDGTGSNGELFF. The CDR3 coding sequence is TGCAGCGTTGAAGTCTGGGACGGGACAGGGAGCAACGGGGAGCTGTTTTTT.

This clonotype was detected many times. V usage is TRBV12-3 or TRBV12-4 and J usage is TRBJ2-3, with D unclear. V lost 2 bases to trimming and J lost 0 bases, with 6 bases between them. There are 14 residues in the CDR3. The CDR3 region is CASSLSTSTDTQYF. In DNA, the CDR3 is TGTGCCAGCAGTTTATCAACTAGCACAGATACGCAGTATTTT.

In its sample, this clonotype was seen a few times. The chain combines TRBV7-9 with TRBJ2-3, with a weak D call TRBD2 (5 bases). The V and J ends lost 5 bases and 4 bases respectively, with 7 bases between them. CDR3 length: 12 residues. CDR1 and CDR2 (germline): SEHNR, FQNEAQ (reference sequence). CDR3 protein: CASSQLADTQYF. CDR3 DNA: TGTGCCAGCAGCCAACTAGCAGATACGCAGTATTTT.

In this sample, this clonotype turned up a few times. The gene calls are TRBV11-2 and TRBJ2-6; perhaps TRBD2 as D (6 bases). V gave up 5 bases and J gave up 0 bases, with 17 bases separating them. Germline loops: CDR1 SGHAT, CDR2 FQNNGV. This CDR3 comprises 18 residues. The CDR3 reads CASSPPGEYLSGANVLTF. The CDR3 DNA reads TGTGCCAGCAGCCCTCCGGGGGAGTATCTCTCTGGGGCCAACGTCCTGACTTTC.

This clonotype was detected only a few times. The V and J genes are TRBV5-1 and TRBJ2-7; D unclear. V lost 2 bases and J 0 bases, leaving 9 bases between the germline ends. CDR1 and CDR2 from the germline V gene are SGHRS and YFSETQ. The length of the CDR3 is 14 residues. The CDR3 DNA reads as TGCGCCAGCAGCTTTAATCCGGTCTCCTACGAGCAGTACTTC. This encodes CASSFNPVSYEQYF. Drawing the rest from reference TRBV5-1 and TRBJ2-7, the complete variable domain is KAGVTQTPRYLIKTRGQQVTLSCSPISGHRSVSWYQQTPGQGLQFLFEYFSETQRNKGNFPGRFSGRQFSNSRSEMNVSTLELGDSALYLCASSFNPVSYEQYFGPGTRLTVT.

This clonotype was counted between two and nine times. V and J are TRBV11-1 and TRBJ2-5; 8 bases fit TRBD1. This CDR3 is 15 amino acids long. From germline, CDR1 is SGHAT and CDR2 FQDESV (reference sequence). J gave up 4 bases and V 5 bases, and 9 bases lay outside the gene matches. The CDR3 loop is CASSTDRGRGETQYF. CDR3 sequence (DNA): TGTGCCAGCAGCACCGACAGGGGTAGAGGAGAGACCCAGTACTTC. The full variable domain, rest sourced from reference TRBV11-1 and TRBJ2-5, is EAEVAQSPRYKITEKSQAVAFWCDPISGHATLYWYRQILGQGPELLVQFQDESVVDDSQLPKDRFSAERLKGVDSTLKIQPAELGDSAMYLCASSTDRGRGETQYFGPGTRLLVL.

Ten or more counts support this clonotype. This sequence joins TRBV6-6 and TRBJ2-7; 10 nucleotides match TRBD2. CDR1 is MNHNY, CDR2 SVGAGI, per germline (reference sequence). Trimming removed 7 bases from V and 3 bases from J; junction bases left unmatched: 6. The CDR3 has 14 amino acids. In DNA form, the CDR3 reads TGTGCCAGCACCCTAGCGGGAGATTACTACGAGCAGTACTTC. Protein product: CASTLAGDYYEQYF.

The chain recombines TRBV6-5 with TRBJ2-7; 7 positions agree with TRBD2. The CDR3 loop spans 15 amino acids. With 0 bases clipped from V and 2 bases from J, the junction kept 4 bases outside the gene matches. Germline loops: CDR1 MNHEY, CDR2 SVGAGI. CDR3 loop: CASSYSGGRAYEQYF. CDR3 bases: TGTGCCAGCAGTTACTCGGGGGGGAGAGCCTACGAGCAGTACTTC.

The V call is TRBV12-3 or TRBV12-4, the J call TRBJ2-2; no reliable D call. This CDR3 is 14 amino acids long. Between the trimmed V and J ends, which lost 5 bases and 3 bases, there was a span of 10 bases. The CDR3 DNA reads as TGTGCCAGCAGTCTCAGAAGCTACACCGGGGAGCTGTTTTTT. Its translation is CASSLRSYTGELFF.

The chain employs TRBV24-1 and TRBJ2-2; weak D call: TRBD2 (5 bases). Germline CDR1 KGHDR, CDR2 SFDVKD. The germline V and J ends were trimmed by 4 bases and 4 bases, with 9 bases remaining between them. The CDR3 has 14 residues. CDR3 coding DNA: TGTGCCACCAGTGAGATAGGGAGCACCGGGGAGCTGTTTTTT. This translates into CATSEIGSTGELFF.

This clonotype was counted only a few times. This chain joins TRBV27 and TRBJ2-2; either TRBD1 or TRBD2 may supply D (5 bases each). Germline V gene lookup returns CDR1 MNHEY and CDR2 SMNVEV (reference sequence). V lost 2 bases to trimming and J lost 4 bases, with 11 bases between them. This CDR3 has 15 amino acids. CDR3 protein: CASSLVGGSTGELFF. In DNA, the CDR3 is TGTGCCAGCAGTTTAGTTGGGGGTTCCACCGGGGAGCTGTTTTTT.

The genes are TRBV4-3 and TRBJ1-6; no definite D call. The length of the CDR3 is 16 residues. Germline CDR1 is LGHNA and CDR2 is YSLEER. Trimming left V 0 bases short and J 2 bases short, with 8 bases between. CDR3 DNA sequence: TGCGCCAGCAGCCAAGACGACGGAACCTATAATTCACCCCTCCACTTT. Amino acid sequence: CASSQDDGTYNSPLHF.

This clonotype was seen a handful of times. The J gene is TRBJ2-7, the V gene TRBV5-1, with TRBD1 matching 8 bases. CDR1 and CDR2 (germline): SGHRS, YFSETQ. The V gene end was trimmed by 4 bases and the J gene end by 2 bases; junction bases not matched to a gene: 8. The CDR3 runs 15 residues. The CDR3, as DNA: TGCGCCAGCAGCCCCTGGCAGGGGGCCGCCTACGAGCAGTACTTC. Amino acids: CASSPWQGAAYEQYF.

This chain connects TRBV6-1 to TRBJ2-2; D remains ambiguous. The length of the CDR3 is 14 residues. Between the trimmed V and J ends, which lost 5 bases and 6 bases, there was a span of 13 bases. The germline gives CDR1 MNHNS, CDR2 SASEGT. The CDR3 reads CASSHRAPPGELFF. In DNA, the CDR3 is TGTGCCAGCAGTCATCGGGCTCCACCCGGGGAGCTGTTTTTT.

The J gene is TRBJ2-2, the V gene TRBV27; unclear D gene. Germline assignment: CDR1 MNHEY and CDR2 SMNVEV (reference sequence). The CDR3 runs to 12 residues. Trimming took 3 bases from V and 7 from J, leaving 6 bases between them. DNA of the CDR3: TGTGCCAGCAGTTTGTACGGCGGGGAGCTGTTTTTT. This gives the protein CASSLYGGELFF.

This clonotype was counted once. The chain recombines TRBV27 with TRBJ2-3; 13 nucleotides match TRBD2. V was clipped by 6 bases and J by 1 base; unmatched bases: 10. This CDR3 contains 18 residues. Germline V CDR1 and CDR2: MNHEY, SMNVEV (reference sequence). CDR3 loop: CASRHGTSGELGTDTQYF. The CDR3, as DNA: TGTGCCAGCAGGCATGGGACTAGCGGGGAGCTTGGCACAGATACGCAGTATTTT.

This clonotype was seen a few times. The chain has TRBV9 and TRBJ2-1; TRBD2 matches at 7 bases. The CDR3 covers 17 residues. The germline V gene encodes CDR1 SGDLS and CDR2 YYNGEE. With 4 bases clipped from V and 0 bases from J, the junction kept 10 bases outside the gene matches. Here the CDR3 DNA reads TGTGCCAGCAGCCCCCTAATGGGAGGGAGCTCCTACAATGAGCAGTTCTTC. This encodes CASSPLMGGSSYNEQFF.

Concerning this clonotype itself: A junction boundary mismatches the germline segment, possibly from a read error. This chain links TRBV7-7 with TRBJ2-1; D is unclear. The CDR3 length is 15 residues. The V gene's germline CDR1 is SSHAT and CDR2 FNYEAQ (reference sequence). CDR3 in DNA: TGTGCTAGCAGCTTAGACCTGGCCGAGGCACATGAGCAGTTCTTC. The encoded protein is CASSLDLAEAHEQFF.